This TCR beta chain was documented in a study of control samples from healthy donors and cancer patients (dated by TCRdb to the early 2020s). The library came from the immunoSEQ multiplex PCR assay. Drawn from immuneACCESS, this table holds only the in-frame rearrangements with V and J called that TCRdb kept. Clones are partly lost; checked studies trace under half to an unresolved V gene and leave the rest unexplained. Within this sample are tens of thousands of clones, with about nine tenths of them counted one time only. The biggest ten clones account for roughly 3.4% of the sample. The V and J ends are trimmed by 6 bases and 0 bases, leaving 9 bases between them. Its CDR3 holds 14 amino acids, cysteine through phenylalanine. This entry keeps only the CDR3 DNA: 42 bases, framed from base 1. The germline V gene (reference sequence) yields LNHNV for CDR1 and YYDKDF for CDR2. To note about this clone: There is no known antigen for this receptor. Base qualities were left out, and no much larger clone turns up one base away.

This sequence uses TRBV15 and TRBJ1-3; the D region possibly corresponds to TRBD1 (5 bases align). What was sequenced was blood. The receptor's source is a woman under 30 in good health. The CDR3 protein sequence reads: CATREGISGNTIYF. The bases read TGTGCCACCAGGGAGGGGATCTCTGGAAACACCATATATTTT.